This T cell receptor beta chain was found in a study of shared clonotypes between healthy human individuals. The V end lost 2 bases, the J end lost 1 base, and 7 bases lay between the germline ends. The CDR3 runs 14 residues. Germline assignment: CDR1 MNHNY and CDR2 SVGAGI (reference sequence). Libraries were prepared by immunoSEQ multiplex PCR; TCRdb keeps only in-frame clonotypes and omits some of them. Of 400,000 to 600,000 clones listed, about 96% were seen once; the top ten hold 0.055% to 0.075%. The specimen was naive CD4+ T cells sorted from blood. As to subset: CD45RA+ positively selected. The clonotype originates from a woman aged 25 to 45 in good health. The chain links TRBV6-6 to TRBJ2-3; no firm D call. CDR3 residues: CASSYLEGTDTQYF. In nucleotides, the CDR3 is TGTGCCAGCAGTTACCTCGAGGGCACAGATACGCAGTATTTT.